This T cell receptor beta chain was retrieved from a study of Ad26.COV2.S vaccination and SARS-CoV-2 variants. Study-level results: Reportedly, after vaccination the spike-specific CD8+ and CD4+ T cell responses displayed substantial breadth. Those who received the vaccine showed greater spike-specific TCR breadth than those given placebo. Analyses that measured TCR breadth and depth may have underestimated total T cell responses.

The CDR3 totals 13 residues. Germline CDR1 GTSNPN, CDR2 SVGIG (reference sequence). V was pared by 6 bases and J by 7 bases, with 13 bases between. A remark on this clone: Its antigen remains unidentified.

Stated treatment: 15 to 20 received Ad26.COV2.S at low or high dose, single or two shots; a few received placebo; per-sample allocation not given. Following the first vaccine or placebo injection, samples were taken on day 63. An adult of 18-55 years in Boston served as donor. TCRdb's copy holds only in-frame clones and misses some; the assay was immunoSEQ multiplex PCR. The sample includes hundreds of thousands of clones, roughly 90% of them seen just once. This rearrangement joins TRBV30 to TRBJ1-6; a possible D gene is TRBD1 (6 bases). The receptor was isolated from a person aged 18-60 years who received the Ad26.COV2.S COVID-19 vaccine or a placebo. The sequenced sample was peripheral blood, obtained in a trial of Ad26.COV2.S vaccine versus placebo. In nucleotides, the CDR3 is TGTGCCTGCACCGGGACACTGAATTCACCCCTCCACTTT. Encoded protein: CACTGTLNSPLHF.